The present entry profiles one T cell receptor beta chain with its context. This clonotype is judged medium-sized (0.01 to 0.1%). Its antigen remains undetermined. Base qualities are not provided; no much larger clone lies one nucleotide away. Clipping removes 0 bases from V and 4 bases from J, with 6 as the unmatched junction base count. CDR1 and CDR2, per the germline V gene (reference sequence), are MNHNY and SVGAGI. From the cysteine up to the phenylalanine, the CDR3 has a length of 17 residues. Left in the record is the CDR3 DNA by itself, 51 bases read in frame from the first base. For the TCR template, genomic DNA was extracted from bulk tumor tissue, and approximately 640 ng of gDNA was amplified for each sample. During surgery, several biopsies were collected from each primary tumor and placed as far from one another as possible within the tumor mass. Patients in the study cohort, which was described as untreated, were newly diagnosed NSCLC cases going through curative surgery. Donors were fewer than 19 newly diagnosed non-small cell lung cancer patients undergoing surgery with curative intent. A couple of independent pathologists reviewed the resected tumor masses. Only high-quality DNA and RNA samples were carried forward to sequencing.

The TCR beta CDR3 region was amplified with a multiplex PCR system whose first round of about 10 cycles used 32 V-gene forward primers and 13 J-gene reverse primers. The first PCR round used a QIAGEN Multiplex PCR Kit, and the primer sequences were filed in Chinese patent CN105087789A. Illumina universal primers were attached in a second round of PCR run with the Phusion High-Fidelity PCR Kit. TCR libraries were paired-end sequenced at 151 bp read length on the Illumina HiSeq X Ten platform. Per the authors' processing: Reads without multiplex PCR primers were removed using Cutadapt, read pairs were merged using PEAR, and CDR3 regions were called using MiXCR with default settings. Shannon entropy measured repertoire diversity, while clonality was calculated as one minus the Shannon entropy divided by the ln of the count of productive unique sequences. Clonotypes at a frequency of at least 0.5% were defined as dominant or high-frequency T-cell clones. Through fastp at Q25 and MiXCR, TCRdb rebuilt clones from the public reads, retaining in-frame beta chains. All rows with the same CDR3 protein become a single entry with the most common DNA and genes. TCRdb's processing, not the study's, gives the V and J calls here. The sample yields several thousand distinct CDR3 sequences; around 20% were counted once. About 14% of the sample goes to the ten largest clones.

These data belong to a study of immune heterogeneity within non-small cell lung tumors (dated by TCRdb to 2016 to 2019). In the study overall: By histology, a handful of squamous cell carcinomas, 9 to 11 non-squamous carcinomas and 1 tumor not otherwise specified were included. Transcriptome data were available for just approximately 45 loci from around eleven patients, whereas TCR repertoire analysis spanned 57 tumor loci from roughly 14 patients. For mutant peptides 8 to 11 amino acids long, netMHCpan-3.0 predicted neoantigen binding to the HLA alleles of each patient. Whole-exome sequencing, RNA-seq and TCR beta repertoire sequencing were combined for multiple spatially distinct regions from each NSCLC tumor so that intratumoral immune heterogeneity could be examined. General conclusions and limits of the study: Within a given patient, the same dominant CDR3B clonotypes showed up repeatedly across loci, although different tumor locations also carried unique high-frequency clones. A statistically significant but moderate positive correlation (R about 0.34) was observed between local T-cell repertoire clonality and local tumor mutational burden. High-frequency TCR beta clonotypes were found to be largely distinct between individual patients.

The sequenced sample was lung tumor tissue. In this chain, TRBV6-6 is recombined with TRBJ2-1; TRBD2 lines up with 10 middle nucleotides. The TCR comes from a female donor with non-small cell lung cancer. The CDR3 amino acid sequence is: CASSYSGLAGVYNEQFF. The DNA reads TGTGCCAGCAGTTACTCAGGTCTAGCGGGAGTATACAATGAGCAGTTCTTC.